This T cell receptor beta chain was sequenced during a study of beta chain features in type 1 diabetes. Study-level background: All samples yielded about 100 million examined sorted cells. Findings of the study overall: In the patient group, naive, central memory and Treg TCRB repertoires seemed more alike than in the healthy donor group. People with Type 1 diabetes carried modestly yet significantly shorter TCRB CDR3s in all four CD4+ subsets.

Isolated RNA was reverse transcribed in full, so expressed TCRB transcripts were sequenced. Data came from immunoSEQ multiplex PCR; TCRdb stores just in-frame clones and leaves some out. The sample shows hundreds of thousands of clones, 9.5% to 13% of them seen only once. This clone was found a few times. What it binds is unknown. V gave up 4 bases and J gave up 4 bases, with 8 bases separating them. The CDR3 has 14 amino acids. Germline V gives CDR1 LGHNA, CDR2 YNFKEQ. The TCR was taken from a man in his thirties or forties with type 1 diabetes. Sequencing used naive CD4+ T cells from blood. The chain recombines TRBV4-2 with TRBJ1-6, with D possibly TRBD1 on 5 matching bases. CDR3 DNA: TGTGCCAGCAGCCCGGACATTTATAATTCACCCCTCCACTTT. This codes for CASSPDIYNSPLHF.